This T cell receptor beta chain derives from a study of blood T cells in healthy people across ages. Overall study: Template-switching capture recovered about one barcoded beta molecule per two T cells.

Whole-study results and caveats: Expanded clonotype shifts may have been confounded, as the donors had an unknown CMV status. It was the long-lived donors that had more naive CD4+ cells and higher diversity than aged donors.

Through a sample-barcoded 5' primer and a J-beta primer mix, a second PCR was run for roughly 6 to 12 cycles. Through a template-switch adaptor with 12 random nucleotides, each cDNA molecule received a tag. TCRdb re-called the 5' RACE reads with MiXCR, one entry per CDR3 protein. The table includes 710,000 or so distinct CDR3 sequences, over 20% detected once. Germline loops: CDR1 MGHRA, CDR2 YSYEKL. The CDR3 spans 16 residues. Concerning this clonotype itself: Its target is not known. The junction departs from the called germline gene at one end, perhaps through a read error.

Sequencing input: blood. The sequence came from a man aged 65 to 79 in good health. J is TRBJ2-5 and V is TRBV4-1, with D tentatively TRBD2 (5 bases). The CDR3 region has the DNA TGCGCCAGGAGCCAAGAAGGAGGACCCTTCCAAGAGACCCACTACTTC. This sequence encodes CARSQEGGPFQETHYF.